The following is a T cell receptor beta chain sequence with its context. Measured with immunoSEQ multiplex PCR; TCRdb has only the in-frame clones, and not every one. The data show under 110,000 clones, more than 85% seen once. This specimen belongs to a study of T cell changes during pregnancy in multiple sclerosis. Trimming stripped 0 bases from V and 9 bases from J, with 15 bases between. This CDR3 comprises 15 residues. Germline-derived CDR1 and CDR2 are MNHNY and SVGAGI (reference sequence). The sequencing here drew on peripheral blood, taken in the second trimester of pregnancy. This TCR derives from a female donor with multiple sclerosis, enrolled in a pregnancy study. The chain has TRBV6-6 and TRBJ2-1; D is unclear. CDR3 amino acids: CASSYSPGIYPEQFF. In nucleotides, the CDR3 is TGTGCCAGCAGTTACTCCCCGGGTATTTACCCTGAGCAGTTCTTC.